This T cell receptor (beta chain) stems from a study of PD-1 blockade in classical Hodgkin lymphoma. V lost 8 bases and J lost 0, with 8 bases in between. Germline loops: CDR1 MDHEN, CDR2 SYDVKM. The CDR3 spans 14 residues. Whole-study results and caveats: Lower baseline TCR diversity was reported for newly diagnosed patients than for healthy donors. While CD8+ TCR diversity did not rise significantly by C4D1, CD4+ TCR diversity did. With respect to the repertoire differences, their causes, possibly disease activity or prior therapy, remain undefined.

Time point described: cycle 4 day 1 (C4D1), after 6 weeks of nivolumab. Relapse after autologous stem cell transplantation occurred in every patient, and brentuximab vedotin exposure varied. The best responses consisted of complete response, partial response or progressive disease. Some clones are missing from TCRdb's copy, which holds only in-frame ones; the method was immunoSEQ multiplex PCR. Among 13,000 or so clones listed, roughly 80% were seen once. Points on this clone: The antigen is undetermined.

The clonotype comes from a human donor with classical Hodgkin lymphoma. This chain links TRBV28 with TRBJ2-6, with D perhaps matching TRBD1 (5 bases). The material sequenced was peripheral blood mononuclear cells (PBMCs), taken before the fourth cycle of nivolumab. The chain's CDR3 is CASLGASGANVLTF. The CDR3, as DNA: TGTGCCAGCTTAGGGGCCTCTGGGGCCAACGTCCTGACTTTC.